What follows are 9 T cell receptor beta chains derived from one specimen sequenced in a study of tumor-infiltrating lymphocytes in primary liver carcinoma. Unsorted whole blood supplied the RNA, and germline DNA was extracted too. The investigators made TCR beta cDNA from approximately 500 ng total RNA, using a constant-region primer. ARM-PCR, slightly modified, supplied the TCR beta libraries through three nested multiplex PCR rounds. Both of the initial two PCR rounds ran for about 9 cycles and employed TRBV1-TRBV30 forward primers alongside a C-beta reverse primer. TCRdb re-derived calls from the multiplex PCR reads in MiXCR, one entry per CDR3 protein. The data hold some 190,000 distinct CDR3 sequences, with approximately 60% observed a single time. Sequencing was carried out using peripheral blood. The receptor source for this set is a man in his forties with primary liver carcinoma and hepatitis B virus infection.

For this clonotype: A read error is possible here, since a much larger clone lies one base away. The chain employs TRBV11-2 and TRBJ1-1; TRBD1 matches at 8 bases. The V gene's germline CDR1 is SGHAT and CDR2 FQNNGV. The CDR3 totals 13 residues. This chain's CDR3 is CASNTTGDTGAFF. CDR3 nucleotide sequence: TGTGCCAGCAATACGACAGGGGACACTGGAGCTTTCTTT.

This clonotype appeared many times. The rearrangement joins TRBV11-2 to TRBJ2-5, with D perhaps TRBD1 (7 bases). Trimming took 5 bases from V and 1 from J, leaving 11 bases between them. Germline V gene lookup returns CDR1 SGHAT and CDR2 FQNNGV. The CDR3 has 14 amino acids. The CDR3 reads CASSRGDSQETQYF. CDR3 nucleotide sequence: TGTGCCAGCAGCAGGGGGGACAGCCAAGAGACCCAGTACTTC.

This clonotype was picked up a small number of times. The V and J genes are TRBV10-2 and TRBJ1-6; 7 bases map to TRBD1. CDR1 and CDR2 from the germline V gene are WSHSY and SAAADI. This CDR3 contains 18 residues. J gave up 4 bases and V 3 bases, and 12 bases lay outside the gene matches. The chain's CDR3 is CASSDLTGTELYNSPLHF. As DNA, the CDR3 is TGCGCCAGCAGTGACCTAACCGGGACAGAGTTATATAATTCACCCCTCCACTTT.

This clonotype was detected only a few times. The chain is built from TRBV6-6 and TRBJ1-1; possibly TRBD1 for D (6 bases). The CDR3 consists of 14 residues. The V end was cut by 7 bases, the J end by 5 bases, with 17 bases between. CDR1 and CDR2 (germline): MNHNY, SVGAGI (reference sequence). CDR3 residues: CASIFEQGSTEAFF. The CDR3 nucleotides read TGTGCCAGCATCTTTGAACAGGGAAGTACTGAAGCTTTCTTT.

In the case of this clonotype: The conserved phenylalanine or tryptophan is not found at the CDR3 terminus, so this likely reflects a read error. The rearrangement uses TRBV2 and TRBJ1-4, with D perhaps TRBD1 (5 bases). The germline CDR1 and CDR2 sequences are SNHLY and FYNNEI. The CDR3 is 13 residues long. The V end lost 4 bases, the J end lost 5 bases, and 8 bases lay between the germline ends. The CDR3 here is CASSVRVNEKLFS. The CDR3 DNA reads as TGTGCCAGCAGTGTCAGGGTGAATGAAAAACTGTTTTCT.

With respect to this clonotype: This may be a read error: a much more frequent sequence differs by one nucleotide. V is TRBV11-2 and J is TRBJ2-2, with unresolved D. Germline V lookup: CDR1 SGHAT, CDR2 FQNNGV. With 1 base removed from V and 4 bases from J, the gap between germline ends came to 13 bases. The CDR3 loop spans 16 amino acids. CDR3 amino acids: CASSLVPMPGTGELFF. In nucleotides, the CDR3 is TGTGCCAGCAGCTTAGTCCCTATGCCGGGCACCGGGGAGCTGTTTTTT.

The rearrangement uses TRBV5-6 and TRBJ2-7; D is possibly TRBD1 (6 bases). Trimming removed 2 bases from V and 2 bases from J, with 20 bases in between. Per the germline V gene, CDR1 is SGHDT and CDR2 is YYEEEE. The CDR3 loop spans 17 amino acids. CDR3 sequence (DNA): TGTGCCAGCAGCTTCGGCAGGGGTGGGTCTTTTACCTACGAGCAGTACTTC. Amino acids: CASSFGRGGSFTYEQYF.

At least ten counts were recorded for this clonotype. This sequence joins TRBV11-2 and TRBJ2-5; 8 bases are a match to TRBD2. V lost 2 bases and J lost 7; bases outside the gene matches: 21. Germline lookup yields CDR1 SGHAT and CDR2 FQNNGV. The CDR3 sequence is 19 residues long. The CDR3 DNA sequence: TGTGCCAGCAGCTTAAGCCCGGGAGGGACCTCAGGCCAGGGGTTGACCCAGTACTTC. Translation: CASSLSPGGTSGQGLTQYF.

The V gene is TRBV7-8, the J gene TRBJ1-1, with TRBD1 matching over 11 bases. With 5 bases clipped from V and 9 bases from J, the junction kept 14 bases outside the gene matches. The CDR3 is 16 residues long. Germline CDR1 SGHVS, CDR2 FQNEAQ. In DNA form, the CDR3 reads TGTGCCAGCAGCCCCGCCCCGGGACAGGGGGTTAGTAAAGCTTTCTTT. Translation: CASSPAPGQGVSKAFF.